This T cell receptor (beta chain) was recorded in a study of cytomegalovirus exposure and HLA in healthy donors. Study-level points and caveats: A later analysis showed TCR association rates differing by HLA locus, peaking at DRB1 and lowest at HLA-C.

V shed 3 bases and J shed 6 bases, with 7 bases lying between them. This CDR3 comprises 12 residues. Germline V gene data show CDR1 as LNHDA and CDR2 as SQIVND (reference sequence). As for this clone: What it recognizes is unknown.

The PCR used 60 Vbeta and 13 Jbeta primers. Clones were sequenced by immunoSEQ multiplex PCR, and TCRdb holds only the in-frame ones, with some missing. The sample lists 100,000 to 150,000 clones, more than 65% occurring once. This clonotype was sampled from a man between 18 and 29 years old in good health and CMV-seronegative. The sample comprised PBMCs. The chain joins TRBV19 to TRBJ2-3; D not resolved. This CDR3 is CASSIHGDTQYF. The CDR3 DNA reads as TGTGCCAGTAGTATTCACGGGGATACGCAGTATTTT.